By its share, the clone carrying this T cell receptor (beta chain) is medium-sized. Its antigen is not known. These data originate in a study of T cells in Graves' hyperthyroidism and ophthalmopathy. Ophthalmopathy patients had Clinical Activity Score at least 3, NOSPECS grade at least 4, duration under 3 months. Patients showing uncontrolled infection, other autoimmune disease, pregnancy or lactation were ineligible. Diagnostic assessment was based on clinical symptoms, serum thyroxine and TRAb, thyroid ultrasound and orbital computed tomography. V lost 6 bases, J lost 1 base, and 0 bases stayed unmatched. CDR1 is SEHNR and CDR2 is FQNEAQ in the germline V gene (reference sequence). The CDR3 runs 13 residues. Points from the study as a whole: Most clonotypes that expanded in the thyroid above 0.001 also showed up in blood.

Amplification of TCR beta CDR3 regions was performed using RNA transcripts as template. Using the HTBI primer set, a first-round RT-PCR was run on the TCR CDR3. TCRdb itself ran the multiplex PCR reads through MiXCR, one entry per CDR3 protein. Among tens of thousands of distinct CDR3 sequences listed, approximately 50% were seen once. What was sequenced was blood. The chain uses TRBV7-9 and TRBJ1-5; 7 nucleotides match TRBD1. This TCR came from a woman aged 40 to 50 with Graves' ophthalmopathy. Here the CDR3 reads CASRQGSNQPQHF. In nucleotides, the CDR3 is TGTGCCAGCAGACAGGGGAGCAATCAGCCCCAGCATTTT. Complete variable domain (other parts from reference TRBV7-9 and TRBJ1-5): DTGVSQNPRHKITKRGQNVTFRCDPISEHNRLYWYRQTLGQGPEFLTYFQNEAQLEKSRLLSDRFSAERPKGSFSTLEIQRTEQGDSAMYLCASRQGSNQPQHFGDGTRLSIL.